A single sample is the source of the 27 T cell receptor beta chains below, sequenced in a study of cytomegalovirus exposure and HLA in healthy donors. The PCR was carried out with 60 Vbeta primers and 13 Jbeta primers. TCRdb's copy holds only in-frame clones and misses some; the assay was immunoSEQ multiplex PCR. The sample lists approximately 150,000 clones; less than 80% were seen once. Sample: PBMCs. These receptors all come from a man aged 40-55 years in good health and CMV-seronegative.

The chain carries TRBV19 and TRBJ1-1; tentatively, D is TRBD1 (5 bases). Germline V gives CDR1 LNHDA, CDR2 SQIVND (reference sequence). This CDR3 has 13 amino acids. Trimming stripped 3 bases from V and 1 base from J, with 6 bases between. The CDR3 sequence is CASSIDRNTEAFF. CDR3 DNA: TGTGCCAGTAGTATCGACAGGAACACTGAAGCTTTCTTT.

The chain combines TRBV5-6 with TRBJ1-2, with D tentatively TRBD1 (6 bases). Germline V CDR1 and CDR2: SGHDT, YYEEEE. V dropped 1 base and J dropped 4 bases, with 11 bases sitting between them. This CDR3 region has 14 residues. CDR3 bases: TGTGCCAGCAGCTTGTTGACAGGCCCCTATGGCTACACCTTC. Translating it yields CASSLLTGPYGYTF.

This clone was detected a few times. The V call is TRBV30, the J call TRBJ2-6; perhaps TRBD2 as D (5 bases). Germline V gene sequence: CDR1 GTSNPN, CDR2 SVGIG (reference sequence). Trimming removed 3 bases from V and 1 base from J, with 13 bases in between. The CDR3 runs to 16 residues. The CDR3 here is CAWSEGIPSGANVLTF. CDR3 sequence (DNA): TGTGCCTGGAGCGAGGGAATCCCTTCTGGGGCCAACGTCCTGACTTTC.

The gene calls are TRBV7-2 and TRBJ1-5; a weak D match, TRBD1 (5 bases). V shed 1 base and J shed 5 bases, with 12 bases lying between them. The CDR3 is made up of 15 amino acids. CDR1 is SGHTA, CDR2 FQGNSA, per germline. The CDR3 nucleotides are TGTGCCAGCAGCTTAGTGACGGGGGGGGATCAGCCCCAGCATTTT. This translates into CASSLVTGGDQPQHF.

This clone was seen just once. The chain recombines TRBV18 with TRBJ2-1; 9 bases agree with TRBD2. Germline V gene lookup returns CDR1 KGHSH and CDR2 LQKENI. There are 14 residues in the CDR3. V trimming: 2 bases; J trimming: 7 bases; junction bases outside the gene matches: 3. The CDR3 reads CASSPAGGHNEQFF. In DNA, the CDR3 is TGTGCCAGCTCACCAGCGGGAGGGCATAATGAGCAGTTCTTC.

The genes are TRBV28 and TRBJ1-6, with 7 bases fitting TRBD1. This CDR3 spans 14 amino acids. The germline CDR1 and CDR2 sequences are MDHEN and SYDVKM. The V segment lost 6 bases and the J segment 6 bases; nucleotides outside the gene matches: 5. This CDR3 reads CASRPGQTNSPLHF. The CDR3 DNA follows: TGTGCCAGCAGACCGGGACAGACTAATTCACCCCTCCACTTT.

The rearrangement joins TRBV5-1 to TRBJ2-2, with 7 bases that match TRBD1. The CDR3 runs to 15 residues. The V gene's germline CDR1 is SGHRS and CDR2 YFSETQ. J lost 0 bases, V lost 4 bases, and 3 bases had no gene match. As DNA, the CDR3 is TGCGCCAGCAGCGCCGACAGGGCGAACACCGGGGAGCTGTTTTTT. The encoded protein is CASSADRANTGELFF.

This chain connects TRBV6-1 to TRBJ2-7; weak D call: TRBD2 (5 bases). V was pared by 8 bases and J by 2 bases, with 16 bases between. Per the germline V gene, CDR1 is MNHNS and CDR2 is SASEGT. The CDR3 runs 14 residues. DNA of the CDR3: TGTGCCAGCCGCGAGGGAGATCCTCCCTACGAGCAGTACTTC. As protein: CASREGDPPYEQYF.

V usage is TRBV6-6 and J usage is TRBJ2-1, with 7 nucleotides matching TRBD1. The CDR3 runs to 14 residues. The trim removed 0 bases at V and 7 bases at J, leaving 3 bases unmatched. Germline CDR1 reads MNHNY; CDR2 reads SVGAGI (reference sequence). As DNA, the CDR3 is TGTGCCAGCAGTTACTCAGTCAGGGGGAATGAGCAGTTCTTC. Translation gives CASSYSVRGNEQFF.

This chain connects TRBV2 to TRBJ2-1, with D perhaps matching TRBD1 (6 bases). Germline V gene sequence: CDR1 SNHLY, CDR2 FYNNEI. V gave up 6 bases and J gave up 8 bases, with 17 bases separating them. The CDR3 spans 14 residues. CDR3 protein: CASRPQGYPDEQFF. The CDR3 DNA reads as TGTGCCAGCAGGCCGCAGGGGTACCCGGATGAGCAGTTCTTC.

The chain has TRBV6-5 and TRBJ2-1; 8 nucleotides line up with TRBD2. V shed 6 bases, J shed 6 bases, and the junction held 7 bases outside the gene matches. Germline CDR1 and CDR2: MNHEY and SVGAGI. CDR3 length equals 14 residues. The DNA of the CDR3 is TGTGCCAGCAGGCCGGGACTAGAGATCAATGAGCAGTTCTTC. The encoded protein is CASRPGLEINEQFF.

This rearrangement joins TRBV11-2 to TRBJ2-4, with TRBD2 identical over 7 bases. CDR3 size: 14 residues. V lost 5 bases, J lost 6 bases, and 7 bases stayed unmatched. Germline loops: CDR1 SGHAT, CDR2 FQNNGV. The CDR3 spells CASSPILAANIQYF. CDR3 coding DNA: TGTGCCAGCAGCCCTATTCTAGCGGCAAACATTCAGTACTTC.

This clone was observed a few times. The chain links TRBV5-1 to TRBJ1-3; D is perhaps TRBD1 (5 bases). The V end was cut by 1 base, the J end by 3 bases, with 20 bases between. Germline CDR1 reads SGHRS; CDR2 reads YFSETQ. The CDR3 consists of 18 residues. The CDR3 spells CASSLSISTGSGGNTIYF. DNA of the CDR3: TGCGCCAGCAGCTTGTCCATTTCAACAGGTTCGGGTGGAAACACCATATATTTT.

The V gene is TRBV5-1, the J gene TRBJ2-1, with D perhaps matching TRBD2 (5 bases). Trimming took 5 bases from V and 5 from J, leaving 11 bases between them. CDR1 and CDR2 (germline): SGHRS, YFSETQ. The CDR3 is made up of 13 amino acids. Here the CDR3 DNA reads TGCGCCAGCAGAAACAGCGGAGACAATGAGCAGTTCTTC. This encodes CASRNSGDNEQFF.

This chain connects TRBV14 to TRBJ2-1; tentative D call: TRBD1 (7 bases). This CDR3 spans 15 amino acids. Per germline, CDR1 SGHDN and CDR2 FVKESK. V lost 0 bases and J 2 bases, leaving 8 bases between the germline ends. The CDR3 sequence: CASSQDRGAYNEQFF. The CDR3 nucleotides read TGTGCCAGCAGCCAAGACAGGGGGGCCTACAATGAGCAGTTCTTC.

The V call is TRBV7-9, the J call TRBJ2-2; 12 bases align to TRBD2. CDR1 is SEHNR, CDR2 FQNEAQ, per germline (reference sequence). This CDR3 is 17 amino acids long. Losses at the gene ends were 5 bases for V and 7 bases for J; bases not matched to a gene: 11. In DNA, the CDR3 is TGTGCCAGCAGCCCTGACCTAGCGGGAGGGCCGATCGGGGAGCTGTTTTTT. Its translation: CASSPDLAGGPIGELFF.

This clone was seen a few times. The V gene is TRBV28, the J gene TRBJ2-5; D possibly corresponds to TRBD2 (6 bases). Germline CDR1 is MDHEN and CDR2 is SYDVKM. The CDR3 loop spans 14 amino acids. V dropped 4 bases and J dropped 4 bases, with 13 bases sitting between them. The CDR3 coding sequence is TGTGCCAGCAGTTCTCCCGGGACTGTAGAGACCCAGTACTTC. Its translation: CASSSPGTVETQYF. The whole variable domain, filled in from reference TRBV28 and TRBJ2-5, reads DVKVTQSSRYLVKRTGEKVFLECVQDMDHENMFWYRQDPGLGLRLIYFSYDVKMKEKGDIPEGYSVSREKKERFSLILESASTNQTSMYLCASSSPGTVETQYFGPGTRLLVL.

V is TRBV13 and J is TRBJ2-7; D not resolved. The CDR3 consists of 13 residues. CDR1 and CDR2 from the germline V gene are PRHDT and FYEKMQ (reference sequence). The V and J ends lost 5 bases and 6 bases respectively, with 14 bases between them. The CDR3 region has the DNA TGTGCCAGCAGCCCCCCTCTCCTACGCGAGCAGTACTTC. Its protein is CASSPPLLREQYF.

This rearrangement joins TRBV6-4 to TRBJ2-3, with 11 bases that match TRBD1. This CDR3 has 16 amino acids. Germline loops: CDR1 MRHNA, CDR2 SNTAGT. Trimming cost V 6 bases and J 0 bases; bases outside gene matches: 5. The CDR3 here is CASSMGTGGSTDTQYF. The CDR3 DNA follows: TGTGCCAGCAGCATGGGGACAGGGGGAAGCACAGATACGCAGTATTTT.

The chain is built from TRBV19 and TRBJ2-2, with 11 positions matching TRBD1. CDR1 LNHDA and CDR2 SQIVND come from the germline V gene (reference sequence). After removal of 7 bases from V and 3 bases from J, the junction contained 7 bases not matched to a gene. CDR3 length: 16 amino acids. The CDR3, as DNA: TGTGCCAGTATGGTGGGACAGGGGGTTCACACCGGGGAGCTGTTTTTT. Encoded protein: CASMVGQGVHTGELFF.

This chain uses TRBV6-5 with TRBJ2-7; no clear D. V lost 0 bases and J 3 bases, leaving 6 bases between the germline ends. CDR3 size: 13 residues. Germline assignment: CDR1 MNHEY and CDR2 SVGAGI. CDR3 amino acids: CASSYSRSYEQYF. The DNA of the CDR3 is TGTGCCAGCAGTTACTCGAGAAGCTACGAGCAGTACTTC.

CDR3 bases: TGCGCCAGCCGACTAGCGGGAGGCCGAGAGACCCAGTACTTC. It codes for CASRLAGGRETQYF. The chain combines TRBV5-1 with TRBJ2-5, with 13 bases identical to TRBD2. Germline V lookup: CDR1 SGHRS, CDR2 YFSETQ. V shed 7 bases, J shed 4 bases, and the junction held 4 bases outside the gene matches. The CDR3 covers 14 residues.

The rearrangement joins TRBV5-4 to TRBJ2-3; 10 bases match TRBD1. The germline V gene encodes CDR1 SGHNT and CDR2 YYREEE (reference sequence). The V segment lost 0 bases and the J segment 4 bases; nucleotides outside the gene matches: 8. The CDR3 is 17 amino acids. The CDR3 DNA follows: TGTGCCAGCAGCTTGGCGCGACAGGGGGCGCGCGCAGATACGCAGTATTTT. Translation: CASSLARQGARADTQYF.

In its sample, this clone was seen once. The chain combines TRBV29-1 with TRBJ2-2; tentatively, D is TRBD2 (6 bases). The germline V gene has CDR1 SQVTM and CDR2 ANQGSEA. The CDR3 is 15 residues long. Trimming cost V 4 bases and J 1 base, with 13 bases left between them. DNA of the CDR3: TGCAGCGTTGTTTCAGTGGAGGGGAACACCGGGGAGCTGTTTTTT. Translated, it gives CSVVSVEGNTGELFF.

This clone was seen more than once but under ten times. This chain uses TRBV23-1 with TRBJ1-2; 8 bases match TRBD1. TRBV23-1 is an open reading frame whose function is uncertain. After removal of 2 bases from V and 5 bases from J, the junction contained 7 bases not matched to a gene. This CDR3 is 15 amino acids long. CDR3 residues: CASSQPPGDRYGYTF. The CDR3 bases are TGCGCCAGCAGTCAACCTCCCGGGGACAGGTATGGCTACACCTTC.

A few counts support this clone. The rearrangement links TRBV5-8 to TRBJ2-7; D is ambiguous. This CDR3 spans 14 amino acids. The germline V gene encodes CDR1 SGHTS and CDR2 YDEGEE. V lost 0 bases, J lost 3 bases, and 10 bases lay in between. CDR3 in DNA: TGTGCCAGCAGCTTGGGGTCAGGTCGCTACGAGCAGTACTTC. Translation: CASSLGSGRYEQYF.

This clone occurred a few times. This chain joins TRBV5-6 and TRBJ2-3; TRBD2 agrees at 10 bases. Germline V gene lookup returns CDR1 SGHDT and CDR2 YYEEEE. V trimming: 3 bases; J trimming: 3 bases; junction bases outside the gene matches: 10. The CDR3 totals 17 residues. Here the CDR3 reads CASSSFPAGGSTDTQYF. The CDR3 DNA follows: TGTGCCAGCAGCTCCTTCCCAGCGGGAGGGAGTACAGATACGCAGTATTTT.